This T cell receptor beta chain comes out of a study of blood T cell repertoires in COVID-19. This CDR3 spans 15 amino acids. After removal of 4 bases from V and 9 bases from J, the junction contained 11 bases not matched to a gene. Germline values: CDR1 SGHNT, CDR2 YYREEE (reference sequence). Only in-frame clones appear in the TCRdb table, and some are missing; sequencing was by immunoSEQ multiplex PCR. The data hold 290,000 or so clones, with 75% to 95% observed a single time. This clonotype was obtained from a woman aged 30 to 39 who had recovered from COVID-19. V is TRBV5-4 and J is TRBJ2-1; 9 nucleotides agree with TRBD2. Sequencing was done on a sample of PBMCs or T cells enriched from blood (not recorded which). The CDR3 DNA is TGTGCCAGCAGCATGGGACTAGCTGAGAGAAGTGAGCAGTTCTTC. Translating gives CASSMGLAERSEQFF.